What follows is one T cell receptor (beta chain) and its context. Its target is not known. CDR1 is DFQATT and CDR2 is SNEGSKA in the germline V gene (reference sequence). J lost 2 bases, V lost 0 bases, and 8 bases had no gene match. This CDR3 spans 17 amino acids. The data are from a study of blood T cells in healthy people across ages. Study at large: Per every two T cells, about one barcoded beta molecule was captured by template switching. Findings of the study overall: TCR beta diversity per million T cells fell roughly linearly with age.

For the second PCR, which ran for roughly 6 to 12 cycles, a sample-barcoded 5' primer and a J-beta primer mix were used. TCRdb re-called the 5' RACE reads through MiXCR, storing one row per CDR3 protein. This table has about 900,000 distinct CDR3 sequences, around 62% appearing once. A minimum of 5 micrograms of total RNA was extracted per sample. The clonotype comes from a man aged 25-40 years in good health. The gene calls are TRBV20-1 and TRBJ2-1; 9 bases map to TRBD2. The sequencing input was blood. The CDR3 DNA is TGCAGTGCTAGAGAGGGTAGCGGGGGAAGCGCCTACAATGAGCAGTTCTTC. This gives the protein CSAREGSGGSAYNEQFF.